The 25 T cell receptor beta chains reported below all come from one sample, sequenced in a study of blood T cell repertoires in COVID-19. Assay: immunoSEQ multiplex PCR; the TCRdb copy retains only in-frame clones and omits some. The top ten clones hold under 3% of a sample with some 110,000 clones, roughly 83% of them seen once. Specimen: peripheral blood. These TCRs come from a man aged 30-40 years with acute or convalescent COVID-19.

The chain has TRBV19 and TRBJ1-6; weak D call: TRBD1 (6 bases). Trimming stripped 9 bases from V and 6 bases from J, with 12 bases between. In germline, CDR1 is LNHDA, CDR2 SQIVND (reference sequence). The CDR3 is made up of 13 amino acids. The CDR3 spells CASRQARNSPLHF. CDR3 coding DNA: TGTGCCAGCCGACAGGCTCGTAATTCACCCCTCCACTTT.

V usage is TRBV6-5 and J usage is TRBJ2-2, with a possible D match to TRBD2 (6 bases). The CDR3 runs 15 residues. Trimming stripped 7 bases from V and 2 bases from J, with 14 bases between. Germline V lookup: CDR1 MNHEY, CDR2 SVGAGI. CDR3 protein: CASNGGGANTGELFF. CDR3 nucleotide sequence: TGTGCCAGCAACGGAGGCGGGGCAAACACCGGGGAGCTGTTTTTT.

This clone was counted once. V usage is TRBV12-5 and J usage is TRBJ2-5; the D gene is possibly TRBD1 (5 bases). The CDR3 is 15 residues long. V was shortened by 5 bases and J by 2 bases, with 15 bases between the two germline ends. Germline CDR1 is LGHNT and CDR2 is FRNRAP. CDR3 in DNA: TGTGCTAGTGGTCTTCGCTCGACAGCACAAGAGACCCAGTACTTC. This translates into CASGLRSTAQETQYF.

The chain links TRBV30 to TRBJ1-5; D is possibly TRBD1 (6 bases). CDR1 and CDR2 from the germline V gene are GTSNPN and SVGIG (reference sequence). Trimming took 2 bases from V and 1 from J, leaving 9 bases between them. CDR3 length: 14 residues. DNA for the CDR3: TGTGCCTGGAGTCGCCAGGGGAGCAATCAGCCCCAGCATTTT. Protein: CAWSRQGSNQPQHF.

The chain links TRBV3-1 (or the pseudogene TRBV3-2) to TRBJ1-1; tentatively, D is TRBD1 (5 bases). CDR1 and CDR2 (germline): LGHDT, YNNKEL (reference sequence). V was trimmed by 1 base and J by 11 bases, leaving 14 bases between them. This CDR3 region has 13 residues. Written as DNA, the CDR3 is TGTGCCAGCAGCCAAGTCGACGGGGGGACGGCTTTCTTT. Its translation: CASSQVDGGTAFF.

This chain links TRBV19 with TRBJ1-2, with 8 nucleotides matching TRBD1. This CDR3 has 14 residues. V was clipped by 1 base and J by 4 bases; unmatched bases: 2. Germline CDR1 and CDR2: LNHDA and SQIVND (reference sequence). The CDR3 region is CASSIAGGSYGYTF. DNA of the CDR3: TGTGCCAGTAGTATAGCAGGGGGCAGCTATGGCTACACCTTC.

The chain combines TRBV19 with TRBJ1-5, with TRBD1 identical over 10 bases. This CDR3 is built from 13 residues. In germline, CDR1 is LNHDA, CDR2 SQIVND (reference sequence). The ends lost 10 bases at V and 9 bases at J; junction bases unmatched: 9. CDR3 nucleotides: TGTGCCACTCGGGACAGGGGTGGGTTGCCCCAGCATTTT. It yields the protein CATRDRGGLPQHF.

This chain joins TRBV5-4 and TRBJ2-2; 8 nucleotides align to TRBD1. CDR3 length: 16 residues. The V and J ends lost 0 bases and 6 bases, in that order; junction bases with no gene match: 7. In germline, CDR1 is SGHNT, CDR2 YYREEE (reference sequence). The CDR3 nucleotides read TGTGCCAGCAGCTTGGACTGGGCAGGGGGCTCCGGGGAGCTGTTTTTT. Translated: CASSLDWAGGSGELFF.

V gene TRBV13 combines with J gene TRBJ1-1; D remains unclear. The CDR3 loop spans 17 amino acids. Germline loops: CDR1 PRHDT, CDR2 FYEKMQ (reference sequence). Trimming stripped 5 bases from V and 2 bases from J, with 21 bases between. CDR3 sequence (DNA): TGTGCCAGCAGCCCGCTGCTAAAAGGTCCGGGTAACACTGAAGCTTTCTTT. This codes for CASSPLLKGPGNTEAFF.

This clone has just a few counts. The chain employs TRBV5-1 and TRBJ1-5; D not resolved. The CDR3 is 15 residues long. Between the trimmed V and J ends, which lost 0 bases and 4 bases, there was a span of 11 bases. Germline V gene sequence: CDR1 SGHRS, CDR2 YFSETQ. The CDR3 sequence is CASSLAQPWNQPQHF. The CDR3 bases are TGCGCCAGCAGCTTGGCACAGCCATGGAATCAGCCCCAGCATTTT.

The rearrangement joins TRBV19 to TRBJ2-1; D is possibly TRBD1 (6 bases). Deletions cut 5 bases from V and 6 bases from J, with 17 bases between. Per germline, CDR1 LNHDA and CDR2 SQIVND (reference sequence). The CDR3 length is 15 residues. DNA for the CDR3: TGTGCCAGTAGTCGGGCAGAACTAGGGGGCAATGAGCAGTTCTTC. It encodes CASSRAELGGNEQFF.

The V call is TRBV7-8, the J call TRBJ1-2; D not resolved. Germline-derived CDR1 and CDR2 are SGHVS and FQNEAQ. The V and J ends lost 1 base and 4 bases respectively, with 7 bases between them. The CDR3 totals 13 residues. The DNA for the CDR3 is TGTGCCAGCAGCTTAGGGAGCCTCTATGGCTACACCTTC. Its translation: CASSLGSLYGYTF.

On this clone itself: One junction end does not reproduce the germline sequence, and a read error may be involved. The chain carries TRBV5-1 and TRBJ2-3, with D tentatively TRBD2 (7 bases). CDR3 length: 15 residues. Germline CDR1 is SGHRS and CDR2 is YFSETQ. CDR3 in DNA: TGCGCCAGCACCTTGGGGGCGACTAGCATAGATACGCAGTATTTT. Its protein product is CASTLGATSIDTQYF.

The CDR3 nucleotides read TGTGCCAGCAGCGTGGGGACAGGGGGGGCCGAGGAGCAGTACTTC. Protein product: CASSVGTGGAEEQYF. The chain employs TRBV9 and TRBJ2-7, with 11 bases that match TRBD1. The CDR3 length is 15 residues. Germline CDR1 SGDLS, CDR2 YYNGEE. V lost 2 bases and J lost 7; bases outside the gene matches: 8.

A single count supports this clone. This chain connects TRBV4-2 to TRBJ2-7; D gene unclear. There are 13 residues in the CDR3. V dropped 4 bases and J dropped 1 base, with 8 bases sitting between them. The germline V gene has CDR1 LGHNA and CDR2 YNFKEQ. CDR3: CASSLEVSYEQYF. CDR3 coding DNA: TGTGCCAGCAGCCTCGAGGTGTCCTACGAGCAGTACTTC.

The chain employs TRBV6-2 or TRBV6-3 and TRBJ1-1; no clear D. CDR1 and CDR2 (germline): MNHEY, SVGEGT. V lost 6 bases to trimming and J lost 11 bases, with 16 bases between them. There are 12 residues in the CDR3. CDR3 bases: TGTGCCAGCAGCGCTTATCAGCTAGACGCTTTCTTT. This codes for CASSAYQLDAFF.

The chain employs TRBV5-1 and TRBJ2-1; 9 nucleotides match TRBD2. The V gene end was trimmed by 1 base and the J gene end by 1 base; junction bases not matched to a gene: 6. Looked up from germline, CDR1 is SGHRS and CDR2 is YFSETQ. This CDR3 spans 17 amino acids. CDR3: CASSLTSSGNSYNEQFF. The CDR3 DNA follows: TGCGCCAGCAGCTTGACGTCTAGCGGGAATTCCTACAATGAGCAGTTCTTC.

The V gene is TRBV18, the J gene TRBJ2-2; 7 bases fit TRBD1. This CDR3 has 14 residues. J was trimmed by 4 bases and V by 2 bases; bases with no gene match: 1. Germline V lookup: CDR1 KGHSH, CDR2 LQKENI. In nucleotides, the CDR3 is TGTGCCAGCTCACCAGGACAGGTCACCGGGGAGCTGTTTTTT. Its protein is CASSPGQVTGELFF. Full variable domain (remainder filled in from reference TRBV18 and TRBJ2-2): NAGVMQNPRHLVRRRGQEARLRCSPMKGHSHVYWYRQLPEEGLKFMVYLQKENIIDESGMPKERFSAEFPKEGPSILRIQQVVRGDSAAYFCASSPGQVTGELFFGEGSRLTVL.

The rearrangement joins TRBV6-5 to TRBJ2-5, with 7 bases lining up with TRBD2. The length of the CDR3 is 14 residues. In germline, CDR1 is MNHEY, CDR2 SVGAGI. Unmatched junction bases numbered 9, after V lost 6 bases and J lost 5 bases. The CDR3 spells CASSIDRGGETQYF. CDR3 nucleotide sequence: TGTGCCAGCAGCATAGACCGGGGAGGGGAGACCCAGTACTTC.

The genes are TRBV7-8 and TRBJ2-1, with D possibly being TRBD2 (6 bases). Deletions cut 4 bases from V and 4 bases from J, with 17 bases between. CDR1 and CDR2 from the germline V gene are SGHVS and FQNEAQ. This CDR3 contains 16 residues. As DNA, the CDR3 is TGTGCCAGCAGCTACCGGAGGGTGCGCGCGTACAATGAGCAGTTCTTC. It is translated as CASSYRRVRAYNEQFF.

This clone has only a few counts. CDR3 nucleotides: TGTGCCAGCAGTGTCGGGAGGTCCTATAATTCACCCCTCCACTTT. This codes for CASSVGRSYNSPLHF. The chain links TRBV2 to TRBJ1-6; the D is unclear. The V end lost 4 bases, the J end lost 1 base, and 8 bases lay between the germline ends. Germline assignment: CDR1 SNHLY and CDR2 FYNNEI. The CDR3 sequence is 15 residues long.

The chain uses TRBV19 and TRBJ1-1; no clear D gene. The germline V gene has CDR1 LNHDA and CDR2 SQIVND (reference sequence). The CDR3 is made up of 13 amino acids. V lost 3 bases, J lost 1 base, and 6 bases lay in between. For the CDR3, the DNA is TGTGCCAGTAGTATCGGTGGGAACACTGAAGCTTTCTTT. It codes for CASSIGGNTEAFF.

In DNA form, the CDR3 reads TGCGCCAGCAGCCAAGTAACAGCTGAGTATGGCTACACCTTC. Residues: CASSQVTAEYGYTF. This rearrangement joins TRBV4-1 to TRBJ1-2; D gene unclear. V lost 1 base and J lost 5, with 11 bases in between. The CDR3 has 14 residues. From germline, CDR1 is MGHRA and CDR2 YSYEKL.

The CDR3 spells CASSSGDRGIETQYF. For the CDR3, the DNA is TGCGCCAGCAGCTCCGGGGACAGGGGGATTGAGACCCAGTACTTC. The chain links TRBV5-1 to TRBJ2-5; the match to TRBD1 covers 11 bases. The CDR3 consists of 15 residues. The germline V gene encodes CDR1 SGHRS and CDR2 YFSETQ. Trimming took 3 bases from V and 5 from J; bases not matched to a gene: 6.

A few counts support this clone. The chain employs TRBV2 and TRBJ2-3; maybe TRBD2 (7 bases). Germline CDR1 SNHLY, CDR2 FYNNEI. The CDR3 runs to 14 residues. V lost 6 bases to trimming and J lost 2 bases, with 12 bases between them. The CDR3 coding sequence is TGTGCCAGCAGGTGGGGGGGCAACACAGATACGCAGTATTTT. This sequence encodes CASRWGGNTDTQYF.